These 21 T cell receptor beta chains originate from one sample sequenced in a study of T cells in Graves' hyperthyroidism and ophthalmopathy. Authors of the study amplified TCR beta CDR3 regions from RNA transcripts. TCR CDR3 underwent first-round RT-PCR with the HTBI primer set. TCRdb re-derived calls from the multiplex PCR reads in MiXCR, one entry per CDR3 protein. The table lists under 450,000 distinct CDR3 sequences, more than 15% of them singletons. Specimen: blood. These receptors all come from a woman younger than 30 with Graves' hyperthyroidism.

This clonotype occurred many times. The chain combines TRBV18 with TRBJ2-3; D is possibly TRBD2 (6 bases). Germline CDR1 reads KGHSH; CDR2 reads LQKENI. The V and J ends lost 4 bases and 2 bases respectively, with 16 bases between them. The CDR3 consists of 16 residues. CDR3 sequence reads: CASSLRLVASTDTQYF. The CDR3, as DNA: TGTGCCAGCTCACTGCGACTAGTAGCATCCACAGATACGCAGTATTTT.

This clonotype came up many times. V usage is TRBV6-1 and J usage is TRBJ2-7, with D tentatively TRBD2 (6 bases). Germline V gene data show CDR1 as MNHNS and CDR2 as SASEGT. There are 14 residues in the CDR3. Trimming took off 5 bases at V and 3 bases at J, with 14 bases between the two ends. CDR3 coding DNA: TGTGCCAGCAGTAGGGACTTGAGCGGCTACGAGCAGTACTTC. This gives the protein CASSRDLSGYEQYF.

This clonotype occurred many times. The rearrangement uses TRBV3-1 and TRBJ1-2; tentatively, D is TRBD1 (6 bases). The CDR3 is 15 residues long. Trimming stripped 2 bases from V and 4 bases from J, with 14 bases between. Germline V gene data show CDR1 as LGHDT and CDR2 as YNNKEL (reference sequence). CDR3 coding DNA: TGTGCCAGCAGCCAAAGTGGGGGCATGAGCTATGGCTACACCTTC. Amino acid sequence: CASSQSGGMSYGYTF.

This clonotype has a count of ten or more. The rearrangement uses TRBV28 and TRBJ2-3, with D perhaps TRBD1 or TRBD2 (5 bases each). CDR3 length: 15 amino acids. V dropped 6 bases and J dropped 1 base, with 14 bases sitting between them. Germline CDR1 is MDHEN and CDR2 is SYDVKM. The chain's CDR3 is CASSRDDSRTDTQYF. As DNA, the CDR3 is TGTGCCAGCAGCAGGGACGATTCGCGCACAGATACGCAGTATTTT.

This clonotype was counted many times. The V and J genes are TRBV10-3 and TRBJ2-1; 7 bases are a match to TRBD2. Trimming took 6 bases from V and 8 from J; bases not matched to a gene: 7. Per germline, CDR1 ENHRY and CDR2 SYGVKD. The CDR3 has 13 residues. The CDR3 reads CAISRTSRDEQFF. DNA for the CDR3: TGTGCCATCAGCCGGACTAGTAGGGATGAGCAGTTCTTC.

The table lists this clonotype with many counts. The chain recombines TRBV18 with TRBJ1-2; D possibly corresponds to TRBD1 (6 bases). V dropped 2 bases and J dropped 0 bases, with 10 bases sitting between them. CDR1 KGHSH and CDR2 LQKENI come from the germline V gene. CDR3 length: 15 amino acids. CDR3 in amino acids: CASSPTGQSNYGYTF. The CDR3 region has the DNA TGTGCCAGCTCACCAACAGGACAGTCTAACTATGGCTACACCTTC. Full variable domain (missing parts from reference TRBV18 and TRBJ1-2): NAGVMQNPRHLVRRRGQEARLRCSPMKGHSHVYWYRQLPEEGLKFMVYLQKENIIDESGMPKERFSAEFPKEGPSILRIQQVVRGDSAAYFCASSPTGQSNYGYTFGSGTRLTVV.

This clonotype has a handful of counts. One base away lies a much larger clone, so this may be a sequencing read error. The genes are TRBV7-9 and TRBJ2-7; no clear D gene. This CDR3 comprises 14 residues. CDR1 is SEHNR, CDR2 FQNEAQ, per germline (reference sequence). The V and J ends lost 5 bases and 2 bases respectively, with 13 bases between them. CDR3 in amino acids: CASSTWGTPYEQYF. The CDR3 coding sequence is TGTGCCAGCAGCACCTGGGGTACGCCCTACGAGCAGTACTTC.

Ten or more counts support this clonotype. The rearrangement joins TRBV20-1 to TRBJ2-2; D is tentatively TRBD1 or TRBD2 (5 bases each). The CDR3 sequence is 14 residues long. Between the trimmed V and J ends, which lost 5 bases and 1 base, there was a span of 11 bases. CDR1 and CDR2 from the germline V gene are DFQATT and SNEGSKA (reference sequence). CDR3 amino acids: CSAQEGKNTGELFF. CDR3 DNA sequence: TGCAGTGCTCAAGAGGGGAAGAACACCGGGGAGCTGTTTTTT.

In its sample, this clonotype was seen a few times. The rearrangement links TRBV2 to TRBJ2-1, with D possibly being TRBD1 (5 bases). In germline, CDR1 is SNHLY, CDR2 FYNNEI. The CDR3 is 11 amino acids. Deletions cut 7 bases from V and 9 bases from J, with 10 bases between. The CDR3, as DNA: TGTGCCAGCAAAATTCAGGGTGAGCAGTTCTTC. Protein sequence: CASKIQGEQFF.

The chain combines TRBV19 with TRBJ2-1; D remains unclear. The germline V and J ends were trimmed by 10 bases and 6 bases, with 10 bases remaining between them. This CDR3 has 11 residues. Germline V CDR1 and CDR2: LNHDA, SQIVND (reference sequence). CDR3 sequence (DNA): TGTGCCATCAAGAGAGGCAATGAGCAGTTCTTC. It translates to CAIKRGNEQFF.

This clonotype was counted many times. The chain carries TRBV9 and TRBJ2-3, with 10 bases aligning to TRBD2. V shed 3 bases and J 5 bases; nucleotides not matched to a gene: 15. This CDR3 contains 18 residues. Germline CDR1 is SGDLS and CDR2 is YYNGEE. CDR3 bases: TGTGCCAGCAGCGCGGGGCTAGCGGGGGTGACCCTCCGAGATACGCAGTATTTT. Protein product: CASSAGLAGVTLRDTQYF.

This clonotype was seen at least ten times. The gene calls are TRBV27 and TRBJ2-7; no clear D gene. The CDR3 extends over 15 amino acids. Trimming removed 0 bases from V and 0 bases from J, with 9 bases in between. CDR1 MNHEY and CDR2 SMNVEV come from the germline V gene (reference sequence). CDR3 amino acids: CASSLSRVLSYEQYF. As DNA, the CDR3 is TGTGCCAGCAGTTTATCAAGGGTCCTCTCCTACGAGCAGTACTTC.

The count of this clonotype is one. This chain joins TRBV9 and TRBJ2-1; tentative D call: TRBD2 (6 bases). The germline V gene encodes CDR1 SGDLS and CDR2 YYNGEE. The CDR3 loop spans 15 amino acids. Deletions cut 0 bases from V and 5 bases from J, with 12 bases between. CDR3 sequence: CASSVDGSYDNEQFF. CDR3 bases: TGTGCCAGCAGCGTAGACGGGAGTTATGACAATGAGCAGTTCTTC.

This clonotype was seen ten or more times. The CDR3 DNA follows: TGTGCCATCGGCCAAGACAGGGACGCAGATGGCTACACCTTC. Translation: CAIGQDRDADGYTF. The chain has TRBV10-3 and TRBJ1-2; TRBD1 agrees at 7 bases. The germline gives CDR1 ENHRY, CDR2 SYGVKD. The trim removed 8 bases at V and 6 bases at J, leaving 12 bases unmatched. The length of the CDR3 is 14 residues.

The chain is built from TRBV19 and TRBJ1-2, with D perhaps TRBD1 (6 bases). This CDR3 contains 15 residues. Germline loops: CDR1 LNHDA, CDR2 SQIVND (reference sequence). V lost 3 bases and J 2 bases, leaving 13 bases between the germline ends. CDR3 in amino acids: CASSIRGQGNYGYTF. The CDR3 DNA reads TGTGCCAGTAGTATCCGAGGGCAGGGGAACTATGGCTACACCTTC.

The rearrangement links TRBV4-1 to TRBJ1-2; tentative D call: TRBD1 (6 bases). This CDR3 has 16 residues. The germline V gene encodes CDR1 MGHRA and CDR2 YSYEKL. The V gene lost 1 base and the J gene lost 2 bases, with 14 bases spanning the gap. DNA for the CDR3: TGCGCCAGCAGCCAAGTTGGTTCAGGGGAGAACTATGGCTACACCTTC. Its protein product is CASSQVGSGENYGYTF.

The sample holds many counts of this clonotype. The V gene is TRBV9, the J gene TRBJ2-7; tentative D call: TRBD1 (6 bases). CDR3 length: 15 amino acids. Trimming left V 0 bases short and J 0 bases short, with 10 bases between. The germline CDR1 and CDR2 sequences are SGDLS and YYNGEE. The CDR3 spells CASSVEGDPSYEQYF. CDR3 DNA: TGTGCCAGCAGCGTAGAGGGGGACCCCTCCTACGAGCAGTACTTC.

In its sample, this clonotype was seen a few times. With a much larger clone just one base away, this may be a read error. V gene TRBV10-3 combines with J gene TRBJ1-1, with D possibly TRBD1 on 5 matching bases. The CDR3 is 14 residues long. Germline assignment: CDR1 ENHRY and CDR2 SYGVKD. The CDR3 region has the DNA TGTGCCATCAGTGCGAGACAGCAGAACACTGAAGCTTCCTTT. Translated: CAISARQQNTEASF.

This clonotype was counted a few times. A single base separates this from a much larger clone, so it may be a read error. The CDR3 is CAWGAGCEQYF. The CDR3 DNA reads TGTGCCTGGGGTGCCGGGTGCGAGCAGTACTTC. The chain joins TRBV30 to TRBJ2-7; D not certain. V was pared by 5 bases and J by 6 bases, with 11 bases between. The CDR3 contains 11 residues. The germline gives CDR1 GTSNPN, CDR2 SVGIG (reference sequence). Supplemented by reference TRBV30 and TRBJ2-7, the full variable domain reads SQTIHQWPATLVQPVGSPLSLECTVEGTSNPNLYWYRQAAGRGLQLLFYSVGIGQISSEVPQNLSASRPQDRQFILSSKKLLLSDSGFYLCAWGAGCEQYFGPGTRLTVT.

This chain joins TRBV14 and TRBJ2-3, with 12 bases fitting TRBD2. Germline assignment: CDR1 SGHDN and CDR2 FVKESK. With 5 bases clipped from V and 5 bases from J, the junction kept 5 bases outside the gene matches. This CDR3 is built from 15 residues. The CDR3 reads CASSSSGRAEDTQYF. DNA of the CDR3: TGTGCCAGCAGCTCTAGCGGGAGGGCCGAAGATACGCAGTATTTT. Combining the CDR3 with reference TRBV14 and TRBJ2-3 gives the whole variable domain EAGVTQFPSHSVIEKGQTVTLRCDPISGHDNLYWYRRVMGKEIKFLLHFVKESKQDESGMPNNRFLAERTGGTYSTLKVQPAELEDSGVYFCASSSSGRAEDTQYFGPGTRLTVL.

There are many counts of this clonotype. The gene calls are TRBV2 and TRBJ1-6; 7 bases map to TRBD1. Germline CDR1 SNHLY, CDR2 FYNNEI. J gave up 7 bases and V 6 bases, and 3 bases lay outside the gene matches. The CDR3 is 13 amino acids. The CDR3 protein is CASRGQRNSPLHF. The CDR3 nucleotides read TGTGCCAGCAGGGGACAGCGAAATTCACCCCTCCACTTT.